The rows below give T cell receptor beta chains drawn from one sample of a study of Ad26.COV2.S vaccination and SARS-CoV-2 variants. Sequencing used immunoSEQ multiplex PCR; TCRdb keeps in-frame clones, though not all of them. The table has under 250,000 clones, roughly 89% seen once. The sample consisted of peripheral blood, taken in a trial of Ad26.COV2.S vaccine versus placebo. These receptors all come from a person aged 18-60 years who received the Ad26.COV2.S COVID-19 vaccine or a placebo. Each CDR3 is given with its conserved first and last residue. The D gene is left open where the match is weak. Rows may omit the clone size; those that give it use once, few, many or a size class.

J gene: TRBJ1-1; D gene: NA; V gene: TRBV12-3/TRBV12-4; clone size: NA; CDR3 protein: CASSLAQNTEAFF; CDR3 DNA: TGTGCCAGCAGTTTAGCGCAGAACACTGAAGCTTTCTTT
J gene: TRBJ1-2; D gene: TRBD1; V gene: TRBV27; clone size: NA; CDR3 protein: CASSLGQGSGYTF; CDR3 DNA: TGTGCCAGCAGTCTGGGACAGGGTAGCGGCTACACCTTC
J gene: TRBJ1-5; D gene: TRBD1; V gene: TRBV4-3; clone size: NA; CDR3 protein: CASSQEWTGNQPQHF; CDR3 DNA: TGCGCCAGCAGCCAAGAATGGACAGGGAATCAGCCCCAGCATTTT
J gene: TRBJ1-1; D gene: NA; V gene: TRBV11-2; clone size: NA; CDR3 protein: CASSSQDGNTEAFF; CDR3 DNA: TGTGCCAGCAGCTCACAGGACGGTAACACTGAAGCTTTCTTT
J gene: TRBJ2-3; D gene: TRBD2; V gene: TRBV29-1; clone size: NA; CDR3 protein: CSVPLAGALDTQYF; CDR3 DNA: TGCAGCGTGCCACTAGCGGGAGCTCTTGATACGCAGTATTTT
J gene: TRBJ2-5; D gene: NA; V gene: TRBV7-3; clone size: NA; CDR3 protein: CASSLTFQETQYF; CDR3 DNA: TGTGCCAGCAGCTTAACCTTCCAAGAGACCCAGTACTTC
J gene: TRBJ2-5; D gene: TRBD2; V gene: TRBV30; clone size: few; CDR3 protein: CAWGRTSRETQYF; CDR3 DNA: TGTGCCTGGGGCCGGACTAGCAGGGAGACCCAGTACTTC
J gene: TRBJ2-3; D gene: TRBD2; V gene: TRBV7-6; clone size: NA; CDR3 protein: CASSRLAGGSTDTQYF; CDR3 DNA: TGTGCCAGCAGCCGTTTAGCGGGAGGGAGCACAGATACGCAGTATTTT
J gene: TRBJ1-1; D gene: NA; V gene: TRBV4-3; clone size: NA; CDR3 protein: CASSQDSNRGTEAFF; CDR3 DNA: TGCGCCAGCAGCCAAGATAGTAACCGGGGCACTGAAGCTTTCTTT
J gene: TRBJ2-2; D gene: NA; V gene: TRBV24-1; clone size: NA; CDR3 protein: CATSDLFTGELFF; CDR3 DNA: TGTGCCACCAGTGACCTCTTTACCGGGGAGCTGTTTTTT
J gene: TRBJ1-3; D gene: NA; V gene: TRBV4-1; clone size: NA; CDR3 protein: CASSQDRGAGVPGNTIYF; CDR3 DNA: TGCGCCAGCAGCCAAGACCGGGGCGCAGGAGTCCCTGGAAACACCATATATTTT
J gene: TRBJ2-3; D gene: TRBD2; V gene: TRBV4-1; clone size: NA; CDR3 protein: CASSQDRAGGRADTQYF; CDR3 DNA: TGCGCCAGCAGCCAAGATCGAGCGGGAGGCCGGGCAGATACGCAGTATTTT
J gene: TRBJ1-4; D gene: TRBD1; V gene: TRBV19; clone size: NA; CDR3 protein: CASNLQGNDEKLFF; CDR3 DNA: TGTGCCAGTAACCTACAGGGGAATGATGAAAAACTGTTTTTT
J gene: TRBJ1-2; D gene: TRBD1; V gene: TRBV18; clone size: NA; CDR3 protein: CASSPGTEVSGYTF; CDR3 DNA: TGTGCCAGCTCACCCGGGACAGAGGTTTCTGGCTACACCTTC
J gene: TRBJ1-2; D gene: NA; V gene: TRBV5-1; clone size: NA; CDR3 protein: CASSFQGNYGYTF; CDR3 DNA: TGCGCCAGCAGCTTCCAGGGTAACTATGGCTACACCTTC
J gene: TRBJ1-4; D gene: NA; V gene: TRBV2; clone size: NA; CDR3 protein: CASSERRGGSNEKLFF; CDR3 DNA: TGTGCCAGCAGTGAAAGGAGGGGCGGTTCTAATGAAAAACTGTTTTTT
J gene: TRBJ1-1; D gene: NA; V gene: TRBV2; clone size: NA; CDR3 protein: CASRLENTEAFF; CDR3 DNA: TGTGCCAGCAGGCTAGAGAACACTGAAGCTTTCTTT
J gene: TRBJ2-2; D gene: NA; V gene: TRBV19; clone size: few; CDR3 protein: CASSIGEIGYLNTGELFF; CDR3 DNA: TGTGCCAGTAGTATAGGGGAGATTGGCTACCTTAACACCGGGGAGCTGTTTTTT
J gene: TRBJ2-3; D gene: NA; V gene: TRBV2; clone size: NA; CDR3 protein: CASGKEYTQYF; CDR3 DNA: TGTGCCAGCGGAAAGGAATATACGCAGTATTTT
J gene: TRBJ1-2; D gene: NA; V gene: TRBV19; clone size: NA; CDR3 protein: CASSLLGGFRGYTF; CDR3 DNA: TGTGCCAGTAGCCTCCTAGGGGGGTTTCGGGGCTACACCTTC
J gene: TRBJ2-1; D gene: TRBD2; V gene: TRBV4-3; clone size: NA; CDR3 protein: CASSPGTSGIHEQFF; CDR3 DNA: TGCGCCAGCAGCCCAGGGACTAGCGGGATCCATGAGCAGTTCTTC
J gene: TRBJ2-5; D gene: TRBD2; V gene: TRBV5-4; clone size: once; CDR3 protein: CASSAGLAGQETQYF; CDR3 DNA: TGTGCCAGCAGCGCGGGACTAGCGGGACAAGAGACCCAGTACTTC
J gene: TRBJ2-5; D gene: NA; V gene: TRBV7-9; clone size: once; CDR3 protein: CASSYRSGVKTQYF; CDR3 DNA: TGTGCCAGCAGCTATAGATCGGGGGTAAAGACCCAGTACTTC
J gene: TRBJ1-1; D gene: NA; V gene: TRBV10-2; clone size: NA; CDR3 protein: CASSAGDTEAFF; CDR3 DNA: TGCGCCAGCAGTGCAGGGGACACTGAAGCTTTCTTT
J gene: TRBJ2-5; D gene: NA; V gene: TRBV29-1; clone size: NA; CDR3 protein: CSVEEPISGHQETQYF; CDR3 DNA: TGCAGCGTTGAAGAGCCGATTAGCGGCCACCAAGAGACCCAGTACTTC
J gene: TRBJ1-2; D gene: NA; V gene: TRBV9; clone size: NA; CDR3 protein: CASSVAGEGGYTF; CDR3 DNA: TGTGCCAGCAGCGTAGCCGGGGAGGGTGGCTACACCTTC
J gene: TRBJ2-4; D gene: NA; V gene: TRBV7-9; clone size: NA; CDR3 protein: CASSPLGGAKNIQYF; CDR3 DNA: TGTGCCAGCAGCCCCCTCGGGGGAGCCAAAAACATTCAGTACTTC
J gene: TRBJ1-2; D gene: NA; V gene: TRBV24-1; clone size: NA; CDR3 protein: CATSVGDYGYTF; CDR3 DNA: TGTGCCACCAGTGTAGGGGACTATGGCTACACCTTC
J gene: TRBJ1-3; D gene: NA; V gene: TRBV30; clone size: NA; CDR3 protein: CAWKQGDSGNTIYF; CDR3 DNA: TGTGCCTGGAAACAGGGAGACTCTGGAAACACCATATATTTT
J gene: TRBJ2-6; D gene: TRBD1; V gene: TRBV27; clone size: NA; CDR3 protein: CASSFRTGGVPSGMRSGANVLTF; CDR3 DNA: TGTGCCAGCAGTTTCAGGACAGGGGGCGTGCCTAGCGGGATGCGCTCTGGGGCCAACGTCCTGACTTTC
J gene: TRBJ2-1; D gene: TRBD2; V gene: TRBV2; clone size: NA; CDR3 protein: CASSVVTSDSYNEQFF; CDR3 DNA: TGTGCCAGCAGTGTGGTGACTAGCGATTCCTACAATGAGCAGTTCTTC
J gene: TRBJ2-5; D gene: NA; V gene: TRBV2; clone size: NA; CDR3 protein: CASSYRVQETQYF; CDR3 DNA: TGTGCCAGCAGTTACAGGGTCCAAGAGACCCAGTACTTC
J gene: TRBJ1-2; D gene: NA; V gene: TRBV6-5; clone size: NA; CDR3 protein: CASSYSSTPNYGYTF; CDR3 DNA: TGTGCCAGCAGTTACTCGAGTACTCCAAACTATGGCTACACCTTC
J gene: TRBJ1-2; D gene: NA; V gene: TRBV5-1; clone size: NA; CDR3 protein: CASRIDGGTYYGYTF; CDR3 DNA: TGCGCCAGCAGGATCGACGGGGGGACATACTATGGCTACACCTTC
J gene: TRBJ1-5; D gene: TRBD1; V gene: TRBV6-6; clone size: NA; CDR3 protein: CASSHSGTGGASNQPQHF; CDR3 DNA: TGTGCCAGCAGTCACAGCGGGACAGGGGGGGCCAGCAATCAGCCCCAGCATTTT
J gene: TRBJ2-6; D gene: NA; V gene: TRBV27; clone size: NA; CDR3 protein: CASRAAVMIHSGANVLTF; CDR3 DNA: TGTGCCAGCAGGGCCGCCGTAATGATTCACTCTGGGGCCAACGTCCTGACTTTC
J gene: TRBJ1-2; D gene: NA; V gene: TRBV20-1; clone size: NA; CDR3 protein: CSVEGIYGYTF; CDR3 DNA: TGCAGTGTGGAGGGGATCTATGGCTACACCTTC
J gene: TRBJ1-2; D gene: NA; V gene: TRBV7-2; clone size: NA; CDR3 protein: CASSLGGGNYGYTF; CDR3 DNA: TGTGCCAGCAGCTTAGGCGGGGGCAACTATGGCTACACCTTC
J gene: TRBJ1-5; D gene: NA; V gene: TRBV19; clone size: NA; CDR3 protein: CASSVQGKSQPQHF; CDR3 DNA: TGTGCCAGTAGTGTCCAGGGTAAAAGCCAGCCCCAGCATTTT
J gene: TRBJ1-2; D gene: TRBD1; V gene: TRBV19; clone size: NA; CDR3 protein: CASSMGTENYGYTF; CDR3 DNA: TGTGCCAGTAGTATGGGGACAGAGAACTATGGCTACACCTTC
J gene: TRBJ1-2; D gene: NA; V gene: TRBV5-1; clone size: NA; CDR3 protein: CASSLEINYGYTF; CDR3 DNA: TGCGCCAGCAGCTTGGAGATCAACTATGGCTACACCTTC
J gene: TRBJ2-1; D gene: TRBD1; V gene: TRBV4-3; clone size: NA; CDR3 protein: CASSQEGTGTNEQFF; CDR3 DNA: TGCGCCAGCAGCCAAGAGGGGACAGGGACTAATGAGCAGTTCTTC
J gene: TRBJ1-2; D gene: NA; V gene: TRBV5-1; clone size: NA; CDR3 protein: CASSLAHLNYGYTF; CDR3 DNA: TGCGCCAGCAGCTTGGCACACCTAAACTATGGCTACACCTTC
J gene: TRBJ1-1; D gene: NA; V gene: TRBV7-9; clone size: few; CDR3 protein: CASSFGENTEAFF; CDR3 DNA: TGTGCCAGCAGCTTCGGGGAGAACACTGAAGCTTTCTTT
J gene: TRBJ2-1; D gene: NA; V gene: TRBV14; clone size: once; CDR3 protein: CASSQMSGSYNEQFF; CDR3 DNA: TGTGCCAGCAGCCAGATGAGCGGCTCCTACAATGAGCAGTTCTTC
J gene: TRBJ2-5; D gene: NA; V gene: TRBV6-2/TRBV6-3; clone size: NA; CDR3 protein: CASSYSETQYF; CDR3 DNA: TGTGCCAGCAGTTACTCAGAGACCCAGTACTTC
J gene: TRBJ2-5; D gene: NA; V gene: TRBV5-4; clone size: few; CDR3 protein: CASSSGTHQETQYF; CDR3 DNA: TGTGCCAGCAGCTCCGGGACACACCAAGAGACCCAGTACTTC
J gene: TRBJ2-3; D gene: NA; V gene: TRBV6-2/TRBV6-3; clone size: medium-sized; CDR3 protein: CASIPRGPPDTQYF; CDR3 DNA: TGTGCCAGCATCCCCAGAGGGCCCCCAGATACGCAGTATTTT
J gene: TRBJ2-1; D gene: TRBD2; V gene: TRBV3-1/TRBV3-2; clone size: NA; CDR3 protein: CASANGPLLAGPNNEQFF; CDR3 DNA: TGTGCCAGCGCTAATGGGCCTTTGTTAGCGGGGCCCAACAATGAGCAGTTCTTC
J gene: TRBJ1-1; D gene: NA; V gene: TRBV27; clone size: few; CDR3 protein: CAAQNRLNTEAFF; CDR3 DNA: TGTGCCGCCCAGAACCGATTGAACACTGAAGCTTTCTTT